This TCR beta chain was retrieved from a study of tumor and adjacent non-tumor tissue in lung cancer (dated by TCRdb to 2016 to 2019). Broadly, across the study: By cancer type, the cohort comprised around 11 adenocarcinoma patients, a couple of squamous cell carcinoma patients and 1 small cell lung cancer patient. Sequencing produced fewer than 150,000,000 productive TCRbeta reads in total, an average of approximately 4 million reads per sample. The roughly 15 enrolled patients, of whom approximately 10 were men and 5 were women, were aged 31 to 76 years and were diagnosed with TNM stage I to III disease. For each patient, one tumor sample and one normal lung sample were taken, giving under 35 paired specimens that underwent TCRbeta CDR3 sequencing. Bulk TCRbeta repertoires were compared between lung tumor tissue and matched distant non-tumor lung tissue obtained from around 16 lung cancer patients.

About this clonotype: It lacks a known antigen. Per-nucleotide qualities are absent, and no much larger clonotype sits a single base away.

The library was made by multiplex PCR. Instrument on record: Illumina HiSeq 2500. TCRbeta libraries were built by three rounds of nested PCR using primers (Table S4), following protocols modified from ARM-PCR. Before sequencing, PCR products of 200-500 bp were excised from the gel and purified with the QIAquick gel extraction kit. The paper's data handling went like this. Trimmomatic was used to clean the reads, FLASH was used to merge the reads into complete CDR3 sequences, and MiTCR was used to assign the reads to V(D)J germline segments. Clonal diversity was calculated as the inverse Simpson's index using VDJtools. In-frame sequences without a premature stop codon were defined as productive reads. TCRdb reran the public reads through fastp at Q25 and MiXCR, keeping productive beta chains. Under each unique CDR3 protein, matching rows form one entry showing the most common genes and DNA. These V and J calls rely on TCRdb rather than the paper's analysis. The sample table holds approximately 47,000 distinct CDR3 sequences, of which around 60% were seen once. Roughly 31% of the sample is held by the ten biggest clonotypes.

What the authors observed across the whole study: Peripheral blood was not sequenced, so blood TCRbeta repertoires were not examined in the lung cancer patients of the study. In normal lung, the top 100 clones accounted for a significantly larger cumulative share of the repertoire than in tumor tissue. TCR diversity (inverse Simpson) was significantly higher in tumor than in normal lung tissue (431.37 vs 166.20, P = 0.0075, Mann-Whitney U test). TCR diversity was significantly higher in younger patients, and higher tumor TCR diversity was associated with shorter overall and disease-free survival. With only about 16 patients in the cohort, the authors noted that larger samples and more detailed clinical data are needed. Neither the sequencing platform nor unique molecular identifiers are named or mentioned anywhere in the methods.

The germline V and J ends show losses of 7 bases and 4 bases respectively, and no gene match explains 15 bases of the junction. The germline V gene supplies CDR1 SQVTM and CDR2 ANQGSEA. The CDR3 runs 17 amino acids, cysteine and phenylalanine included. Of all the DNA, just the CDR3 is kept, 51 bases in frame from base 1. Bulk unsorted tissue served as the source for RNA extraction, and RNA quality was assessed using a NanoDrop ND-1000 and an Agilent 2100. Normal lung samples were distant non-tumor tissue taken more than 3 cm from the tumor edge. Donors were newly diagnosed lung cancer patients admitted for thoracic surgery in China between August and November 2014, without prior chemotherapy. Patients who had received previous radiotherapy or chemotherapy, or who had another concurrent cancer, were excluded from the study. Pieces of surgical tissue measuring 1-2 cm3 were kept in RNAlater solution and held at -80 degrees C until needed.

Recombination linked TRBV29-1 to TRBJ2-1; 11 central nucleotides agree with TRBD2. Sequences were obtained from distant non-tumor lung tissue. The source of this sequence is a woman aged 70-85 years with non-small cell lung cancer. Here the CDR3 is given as CSALGTSGRGAYNEQFF. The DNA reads TGCAGCGCCCTAGGGACTAGCGGAAGGGGGGCTTACAATGAGCAGTTCTTC.